This T cell receptor (beta chain) was found in a study of T cell responses to AZD1222 COVID-19 vaccine. Findings and limits, study-wide: Donor demographics were predominantly white British with a female majority; clonal diversity may be underestimated.

Trimming left V 5 bases short and J 3 bases short, with 13 bases between. The CDR3 consists of 14 residues. Germline assignment: CDR1 SEHNR and CDR2 FQNEAQ (reference sequence). This clone came up a few times. The antigen is unknown. This table comes from immunoSEQ multiplex PCR, and its TCRdb copy is limited to in-frame clones, with some not included. The sample includes under 200,000 clones, just over 90% of them seen just once. V and J are TRBV7-9 and TRBJ1-1, with D unresolved. Sample: peripheral blood, taken 28 days after the second dose of the MenACWY control vaccine. The sequence derives from an adult who received the MenACWY meningococcal vaccine as a control. The CDR3 DNA reads as TGTGCCAGCAGCGTAGGGCGGGAGTACACTGAAGCTTTCTTT. Translated: CASSVGREYTEAFF.